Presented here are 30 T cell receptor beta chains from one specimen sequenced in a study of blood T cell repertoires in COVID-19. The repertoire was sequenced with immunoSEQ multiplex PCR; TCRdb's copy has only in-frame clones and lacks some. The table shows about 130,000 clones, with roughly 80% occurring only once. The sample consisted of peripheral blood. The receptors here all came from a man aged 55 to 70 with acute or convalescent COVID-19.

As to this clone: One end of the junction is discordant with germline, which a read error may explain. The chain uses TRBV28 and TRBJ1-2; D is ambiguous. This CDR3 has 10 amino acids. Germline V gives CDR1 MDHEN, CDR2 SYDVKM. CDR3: CASSTSIIQF. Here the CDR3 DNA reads TGTGCCAGCAGCACTTCCATTATCCAATTC.

The CDR3 nucleotides are TGTGCCAGCTTCCCATGGACAGGGGGCGGGAATGGCTACACCTTC. Its protein product is CASFPWTGGGNGYTF. This chain links TRBV5-5 with TRBJ1-2; 11 nucleotides line up with TRBD1. Germline CDR1 and CDR2: SGHKS and YYEKEE (reference sequence). V lost 7 bases to trimming and J lost 6 bases; unmatched junction nucleotides: 11. CDR3 size: 15 residues.

CDR3 DNA sequence: TGTGCCAGCAGTGGGACTAGCGGGAAGACCGGGGAGCTGTTTTTT. Its translation is CASSGTSGKTGELFF. V usage is TRBV25-1 and J usage is TRBJ2-2, with 12 bases identical to TRBD2. V lost 4 bases to trimming and J lost 5 bases; unmatched junction nucleotides: 2. CDR3 size: 15 residues. CDR1 is MGHDK and CDR2 is SYGVNS in the germline V gene.

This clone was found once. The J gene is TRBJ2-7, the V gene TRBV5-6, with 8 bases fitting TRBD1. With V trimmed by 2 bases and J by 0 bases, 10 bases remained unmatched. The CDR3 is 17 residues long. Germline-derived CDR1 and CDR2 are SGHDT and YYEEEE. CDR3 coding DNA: TGTGCCAGCAGCTTCTGGGGGTCAGGGACAGGCTCCTACGAGCAGTACTTC. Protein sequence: CASSFWGSGTGSYEQYF.

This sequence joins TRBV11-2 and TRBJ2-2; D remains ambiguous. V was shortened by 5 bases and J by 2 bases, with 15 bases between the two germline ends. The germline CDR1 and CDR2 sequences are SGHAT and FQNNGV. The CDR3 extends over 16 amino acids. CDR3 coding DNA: TGTGCCAGCAGCCGGAATAGTGCAGGAAACACCGGGGAGCTGTTTTTT. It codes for CASSRNSAGNTGELFF. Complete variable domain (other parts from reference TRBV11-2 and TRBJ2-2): EAGVAQSPRYKIIEKRQSVAFWCNPISGHATLYWYQQILGQGPKLLIQFQNNGVVDDSQLPKDRFSAERLKGVDSTLKIQPAKLEDSAVYLCASSRNSAGNTGELFFGEGSRLTVL.

CDR3 sequence: CAWSNRWDRAPYEQYF. Written as DNA, the CDR3 is TGTGCCTGGAGTAACCGGTGGGACAGGGCCCCCTACGAGCAGTACTTC. V and J are TRBV30 and TRBJ2-7; 9 positions match TRBD1. Germline-derived CDR1 and CDR2 are GTSNPN and SVGIG (reference sequence). V shed 2 bases, J shed 2 bases, and the junction held 10 bases outside the gene matches. CDR3 length equals 16 residues.

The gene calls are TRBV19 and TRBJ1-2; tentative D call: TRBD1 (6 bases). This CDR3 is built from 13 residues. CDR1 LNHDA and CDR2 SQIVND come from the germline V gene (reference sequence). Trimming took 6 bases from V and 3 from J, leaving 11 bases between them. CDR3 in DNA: TGTGCCAGTAGGCAGCAGGGGTACTATGGCTACACCTTC. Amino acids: CASRQQGYYGYTF.

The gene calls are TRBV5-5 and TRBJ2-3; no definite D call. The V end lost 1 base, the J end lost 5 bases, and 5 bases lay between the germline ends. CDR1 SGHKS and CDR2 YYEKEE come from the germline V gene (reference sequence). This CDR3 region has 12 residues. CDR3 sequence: CASSLLGDTQYF. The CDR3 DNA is TGTGCCAGCAGCTTGCTCGGAGATACGCAGTATTTT.

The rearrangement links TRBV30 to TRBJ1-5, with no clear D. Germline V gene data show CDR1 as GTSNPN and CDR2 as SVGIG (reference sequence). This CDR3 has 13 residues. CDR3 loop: CAAERGNNQPQHF. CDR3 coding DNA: TGTGCTGCGGAGCGGGGAAACAATCAGCCCCAGCATTTT.

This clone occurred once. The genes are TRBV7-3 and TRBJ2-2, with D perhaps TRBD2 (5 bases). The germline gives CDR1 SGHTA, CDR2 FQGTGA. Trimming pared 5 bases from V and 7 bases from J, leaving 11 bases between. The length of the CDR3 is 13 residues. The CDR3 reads CASSGQRYGELFF. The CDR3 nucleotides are TGTGCCAGCAGCGGCCAGCGGTACGGGGAGCTGTTTTTT.

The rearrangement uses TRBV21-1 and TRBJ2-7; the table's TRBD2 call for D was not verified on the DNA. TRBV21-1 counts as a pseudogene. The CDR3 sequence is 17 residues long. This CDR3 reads CASTPSGLAVAGGEQYF. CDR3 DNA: TGTGCCAGCACCCCTTCAGGGCTAGCGGTCGCGGGGGGAGAGCAGTACTTC.

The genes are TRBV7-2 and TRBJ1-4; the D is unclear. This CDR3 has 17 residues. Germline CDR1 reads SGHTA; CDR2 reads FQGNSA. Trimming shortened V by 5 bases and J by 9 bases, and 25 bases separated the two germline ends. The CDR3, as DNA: TGTGCCAGCAGCACGCCCAGTTTGGGAGGGATCGGACAAAAACTGTTTTTT. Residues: CASSTPSLGGIGQKLFF.

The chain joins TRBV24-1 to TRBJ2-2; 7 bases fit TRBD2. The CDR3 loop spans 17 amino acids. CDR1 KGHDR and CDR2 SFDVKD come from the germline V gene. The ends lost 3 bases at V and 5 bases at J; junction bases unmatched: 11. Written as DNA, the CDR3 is TGTGCCACCAGTGATAACTACGGGGGGACCGATACCGGGGAGCTGTTTTTT. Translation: CATSDNYGGTDTGELFF.

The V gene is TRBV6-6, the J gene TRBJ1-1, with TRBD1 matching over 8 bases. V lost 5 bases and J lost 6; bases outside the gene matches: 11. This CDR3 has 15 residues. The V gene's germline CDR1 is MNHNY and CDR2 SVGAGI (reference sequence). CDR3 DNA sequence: TGTGCCAGCAGTAGGACAGGGCAAGGAGGTCCTGAAGCTTTCTTT. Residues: CASSRTGQGGPEAFF.

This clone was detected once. The CDR3 protein is CARGQTGNTIYF. CDR3 DNA: TGTGCCAGAGGACAGACTGGAAACACCATATATTTT. The chain employs TRBV2 and TRBJ1-3; a weak D match, TRBD1 (6 bases). CDR1 is SNHLY and CDR2 is FYNNEI in the germline V gene. CDR3 length: 12 residues. The V end was cut by 9 bases, the J end by 2 bases, with 8 bases between.

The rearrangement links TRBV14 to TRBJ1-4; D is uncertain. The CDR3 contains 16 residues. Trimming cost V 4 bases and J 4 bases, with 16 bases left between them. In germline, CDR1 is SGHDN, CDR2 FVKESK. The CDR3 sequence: CASSRKQQTINEKLFF. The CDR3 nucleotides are TGTGCCAGCAGCCGTAAACAACAGACGATTAATGAAAAACTGTTTTTT.

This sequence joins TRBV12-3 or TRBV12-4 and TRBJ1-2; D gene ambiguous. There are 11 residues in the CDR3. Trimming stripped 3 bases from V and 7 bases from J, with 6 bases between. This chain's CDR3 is CASSFVGGYTF. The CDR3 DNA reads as TGTGCCAGCAGTTTCGTCGGTGGCTACACCTTC.

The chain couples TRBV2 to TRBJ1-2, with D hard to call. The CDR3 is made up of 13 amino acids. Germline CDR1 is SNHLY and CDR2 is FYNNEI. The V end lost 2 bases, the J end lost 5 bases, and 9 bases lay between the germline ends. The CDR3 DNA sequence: TGTGCCAGCAGTGAACTTCCGTTATATGGCTACACCTTC. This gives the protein CASSELPLYGYTF.

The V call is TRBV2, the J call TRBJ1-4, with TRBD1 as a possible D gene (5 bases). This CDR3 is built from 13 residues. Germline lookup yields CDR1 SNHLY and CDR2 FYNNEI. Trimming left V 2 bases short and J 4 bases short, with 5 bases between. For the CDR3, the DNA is TGTGCCAGCAGTGAACAGGGTAATGAAAAACTGTTTTTT. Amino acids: CASSEQGNEKLFF.

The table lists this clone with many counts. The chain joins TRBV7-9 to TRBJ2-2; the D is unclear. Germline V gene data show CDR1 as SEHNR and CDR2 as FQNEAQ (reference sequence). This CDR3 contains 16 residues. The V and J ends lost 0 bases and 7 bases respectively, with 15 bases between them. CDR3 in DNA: TGTGCCAGCAGCTTAGCCCCACAAACAGTTATCGGGGAGCTGTTTTTT. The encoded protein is CASSLAPQTVIGELFF.

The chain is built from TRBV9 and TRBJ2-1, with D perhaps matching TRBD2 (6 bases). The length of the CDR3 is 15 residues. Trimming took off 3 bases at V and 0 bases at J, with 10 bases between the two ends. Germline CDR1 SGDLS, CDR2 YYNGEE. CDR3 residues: CASSEAGRSYNEQFF. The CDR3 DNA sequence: TGTGCCAGCAGCGAGGCGGGACGCTCCTACAATGAGCAGTTCTTC.

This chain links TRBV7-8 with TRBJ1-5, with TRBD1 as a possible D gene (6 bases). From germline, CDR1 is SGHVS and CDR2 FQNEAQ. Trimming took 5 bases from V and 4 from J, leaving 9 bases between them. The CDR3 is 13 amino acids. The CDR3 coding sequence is TGTGCCAGCAGCCGGGACAAAAATCAGCCCCAGCATTTT. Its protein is CASSRDKNQPQHF.

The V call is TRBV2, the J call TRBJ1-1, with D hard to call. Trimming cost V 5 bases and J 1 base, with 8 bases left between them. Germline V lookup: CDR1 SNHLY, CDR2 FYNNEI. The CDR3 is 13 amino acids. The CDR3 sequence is CASSIHQNTEAFF. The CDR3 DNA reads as TGTGCCAGCAGTATACATCAGAACACTGAAGCTTTCTTT.

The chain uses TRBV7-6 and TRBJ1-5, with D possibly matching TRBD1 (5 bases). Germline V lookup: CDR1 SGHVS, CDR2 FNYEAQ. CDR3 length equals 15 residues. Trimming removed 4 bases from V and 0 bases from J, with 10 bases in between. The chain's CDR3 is CASSSQVHSNQPQHF. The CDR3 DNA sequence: TGTGCCAGCAGCTCACAGGTGCATAGCAATCAGCCCCAGCATTTT. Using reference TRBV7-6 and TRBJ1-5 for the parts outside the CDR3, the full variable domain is GAGVSQSPRYKVTKRGQDVALRCDPISGHVSLYWYRQALGQGPEFLTYFNYEAQQDKSGLPNDRFSAERPEGSISTLTIQRTEQRDSAMYRCASSSQVHSNQPQHFGDGTRLSIL.

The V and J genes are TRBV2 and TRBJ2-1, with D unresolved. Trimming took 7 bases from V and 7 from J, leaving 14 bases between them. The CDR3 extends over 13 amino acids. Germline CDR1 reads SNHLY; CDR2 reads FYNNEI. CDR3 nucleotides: TGTGCCAGCAACAGACCCTACATTAATGAGCAGTTCTTC. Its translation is CASNRPYINEQFF.

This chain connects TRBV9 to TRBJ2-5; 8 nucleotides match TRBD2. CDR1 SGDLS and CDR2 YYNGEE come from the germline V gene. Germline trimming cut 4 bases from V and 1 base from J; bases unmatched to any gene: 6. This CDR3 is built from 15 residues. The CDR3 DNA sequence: TGTGCCAGCAGCCCCCGGACTAGCTTCCAAGAGACCCAGTACTTC. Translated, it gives CASSPRTSFQETQYF.

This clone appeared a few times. CDR3 DNA: TGTGCCAGTAGTAGAAGGGGTGAGCACACTGAAGCTTTCTTT. Its protein product is CASSRRGEHTEAFF. The gene calls are TRBV19 and TRBJ1-1; a weak D match, TRBD1 (5 bases). The V end was cut by 4 bases, the J end by 3 bases, with 12 bases between. From germline, CDR1 is LNHDA and CDR2 SQIVND (reference sequence). The CDR3 has 14 amino acids.

CDR3 sequence (DNA): TGTGCCAGCAGTCTCGACAGCCACTATGGCTACACCTTC. Amino acid sequence: CASSLDSHYGYTF. The chain recombines TRBV6-5 with TRBJ1-2, with D possibly matching TRBD1 (5 bases). Trimming left V 5 bases short and J 3 bases short, with 10 bases between. Germline CDR1 and CDR2: MNHEY and SVGAGI. The CDR3 runs to 13 residues.

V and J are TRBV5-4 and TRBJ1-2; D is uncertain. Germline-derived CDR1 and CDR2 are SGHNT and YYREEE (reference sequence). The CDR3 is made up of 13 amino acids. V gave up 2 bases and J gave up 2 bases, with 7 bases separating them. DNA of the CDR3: TGTGCCAGCAGCTTCGGTCTGAACTATGGCTACACCTTC. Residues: CASSFGLNYGYTF.

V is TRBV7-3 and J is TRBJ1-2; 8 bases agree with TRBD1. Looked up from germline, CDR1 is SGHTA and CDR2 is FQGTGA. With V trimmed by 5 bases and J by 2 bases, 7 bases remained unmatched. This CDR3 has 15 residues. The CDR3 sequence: CASSPDRGVNYGYTF. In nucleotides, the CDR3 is TGTGCCAGCAGCCCCGACAGGGGAGTCAACTATGGCTACACCTTC.